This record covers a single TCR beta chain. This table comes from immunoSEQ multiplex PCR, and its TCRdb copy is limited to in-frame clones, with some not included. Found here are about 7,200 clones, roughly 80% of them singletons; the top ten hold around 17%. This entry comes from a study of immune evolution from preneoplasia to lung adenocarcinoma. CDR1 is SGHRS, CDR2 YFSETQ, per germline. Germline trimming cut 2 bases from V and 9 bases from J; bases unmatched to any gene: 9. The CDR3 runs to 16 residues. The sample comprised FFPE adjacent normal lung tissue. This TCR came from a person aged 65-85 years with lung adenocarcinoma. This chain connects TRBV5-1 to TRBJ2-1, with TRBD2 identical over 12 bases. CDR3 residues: CASSFELAGGPGEQFF. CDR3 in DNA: TGCGCCAGCAGCTTTGAGCTAGCGGGGGGGCCGGGTGAGCAGTTCTTC.